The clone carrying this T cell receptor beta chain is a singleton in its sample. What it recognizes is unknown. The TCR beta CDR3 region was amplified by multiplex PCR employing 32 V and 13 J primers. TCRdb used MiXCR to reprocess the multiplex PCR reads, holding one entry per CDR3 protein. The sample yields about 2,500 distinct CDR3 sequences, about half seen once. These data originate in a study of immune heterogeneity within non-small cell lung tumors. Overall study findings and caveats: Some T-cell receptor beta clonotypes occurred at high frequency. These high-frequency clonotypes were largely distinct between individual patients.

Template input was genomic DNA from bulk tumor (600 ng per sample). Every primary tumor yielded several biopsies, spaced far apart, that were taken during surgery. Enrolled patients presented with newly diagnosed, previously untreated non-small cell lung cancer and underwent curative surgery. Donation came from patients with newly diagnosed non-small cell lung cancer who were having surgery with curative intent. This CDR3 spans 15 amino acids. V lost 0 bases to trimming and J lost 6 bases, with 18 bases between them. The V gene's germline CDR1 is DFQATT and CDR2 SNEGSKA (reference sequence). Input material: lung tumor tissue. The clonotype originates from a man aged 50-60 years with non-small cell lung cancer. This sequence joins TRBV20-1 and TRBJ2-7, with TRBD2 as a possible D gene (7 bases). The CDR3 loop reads CSARDPGEGGGEQYF. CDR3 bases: TGCAGTGCTAGAGATCCAGGGGAGGGGGGCGGCGAGCAGTACTTC.